Shown below are 3 T cell receptor beta chains from a single sample sequenced in a study of blood T cell repertoires in COVID-19. Profiling relied on immunoSEQ multiplex PCR, and the TCRdb table lists in-frame clones only, not all of them. The table records about 530,000 clones, about 89% of them present only once. The sequencing sample was made of peripheral blood. All receptors derive from a woman between 45 and 65 years old with COVID-19, enrolled during active disease.

This rearrangement joins TRBV30 to TRBJ1-3; no clear D. Germline values: CDR1 GTSNPN, CDR2 SVGIG (reference sequence). The CDR3 consists of 17 residues. V was shortened by 0 bases and J by 4 bases, with 19 bases between the two germline ends. As DNA, the CDR3 is TGTGCCTGGAGTGTACACGAGGGCTTCGCAAACGGAAACACCATATATTTT. Translated: CAWSVHEGFANGNTIYF.

V is TRBV12-3 or TRBV12-4 and J is TRBJ2-7; 9 bases fit TRBD1. The V segment lost 6 bases and the J segment 6 bases; nucleotides outside the gene matches: 6. This CDR3 spans 13 amino acids. DNA for the CDR3: TGTGCCAGCAGCTACACAGGGGGCGGCGAGCAGTACTTC. It specifies CASSYTGGGEQYF.

This clone has more than one count but fewer than ten. The V call is TRBV28, the J call TRBJ1-5; maybe TRBD1 (5 bases). CDR1 is MDHEN, CDR2 SYDVKM, per germline. The CDR3 sequence is 14 residues long. Trimming removed 2 bases from V and 5 bases from J, with 10 bases in between. The CDR3 loop reads CASSLQAGYQPQHF. DNA for the CDR3: TGTGCCAGCAGTTTACAGGCAGGGTATCAGCCCCAGCATTTT.